This is a list of T cell receptor beta chains from one sample in a study of OX40 agonist ivuxolimab in advanced cancers. TCRdb's table, derived via immunoSEQ multiplex PCR, lists solely in-frame clones and lacks some. This table has approximately 50,000 clones, roughly 80% appearing once. Sequencing was performed on CD4+ or CD8+ T cells sorted from blood, taken in a trial of the OX40 agonist ivuxolimab. These receptors originate from an adult with an advanced solid tumor such as melanoma, head and neck, liver or kidney cancer. The CDR3 runs from the conserved cysteine through the conserved F or W. A D gene is named only where the DNA matches it firmly. Clone size is stated in some rows and not others, as once, few, many or a class when expanded.

D gene: TRBD1
clone size: .
J gene: TRBJ1-5
V gene: TRBV6-1
CDR3 DNA: TGTGCCAGCGGCTTGGACAGGGCCTCGAATCAGCCCCAGCATTTT
CDR3 protein: CASGLDRASNQPQHF

D gene: .
clone size: once
J gene: TRBJ2-7
V gene: TRBV14
CDR3 DNA: TGTGCCAGCAGCCCTCTCTGGAAGACCTACGAGCAGTACTTC
CDR3 protein: CASSPLWKTYEQYF

D gene: .
clone size: .
J gene: TRBJ2-6
V gene: TRBV27
CDR3 DNA: TGTGCCAGCAGTTGGTCAGGATCTGGGGCCAACGTCCTGACTTTC
CDR3 protein: CASSWSGSGANVLTF

D gene: TRBD1
clone size: .
J gene: TRBJ2-5
V gene: TRBV2
CDR3 DNA: TGTGCCAGCAAGAGGGGAACAGGGGCGCGCCAAGAGACCCAGTACTTC
CDR3 protein: CASKRGTGARQETQYF

D gene: TRBD1
clone size: .
J gene: TRBJ2-3
V gene: TRBV5-1
CDR3 DNA: TGCGCCAGCAGCTTGAGGGGGCAGGGAGATACGCAGTATTTT
CDR3 protein: CASSLRGQGDTQYF

D gene: .
clone size: .
J gene: TRBJ1-5
V gene: TRBV28
CDR3 DNA: TGTGCCAGTTCAGGGGCGGACGGCAATCAGCCCCAGCATTTT
CDR3 protein: CASSGADGNQPQHF

D gene: TRBD1
clone size: few
J gene: TRBJ2-7
V gene: TRBV4-1
CDR3 DNA: TGCGCCAGCAGCCAAGTTCCGACAGGGGCCCTCGGCGAGCAGTACTTC
CDR3 protein: CASSQVPTGALGEQYF

D gene: .
clone size: .
J gene: TRBJ2-3
V gene: TRBV6-6
CDR3 DNA: TGTGCCAGCAGTCTACCTAGCGACACAGATACGCAGTATTTT
CDR3 protein: CASSLPSDTDTQYF

D gene: .
clone size: .
J gene: TRBJ2-3
V gene: TRBV7-2
CDR3 DNA: TGTGCCAGCAGCTTTAGCACAGATACGCAGTATTTT
CDR3 protein: CASSFSTDTQYF

D gene: .
clone size: .
J gene: TRBJ2-3
V gene: TRBV11-2
CDR3 DNA: TGTGCCAGCAGCTTAGTATGGGGGAGGAGTATCGGTACGCAGTATTTT
CDR3 protein: CASSLVWGRSIGTQYF

D gene: .
clone size: .
J gene: TRBJ1-1
V gene: TRBV5-6
CDR3 DNA: TGTGCCAGCAGCTTGGTTGGAGCCGCGGGAGAGGAAGCTTTCTTT
CDR3 protein: CASSLVGAAGEEAFF

D gene: TRBD1
clone size: .
J gene: TRBJ2-4
V gene: TRBV7-9
CDR3 DNA: TGTGCCAGCAGCTTAGATGGACAGGGGCAGAGGAACATTCAGTACTTC
CDR3 protein: CASSLDGQGQRNIQYF

D gene: TRBD2
clone size: .
J gene: TRBJ2-1
V gene: TRBV6-5
CDR3 DNA: TGTGCCAGCACCACGGGTAGCGGGGGATACAATGAGCAGTTCTTC
CDR3 protein: CASTTGSGGYNEQFF

D gene: TRBD1
clone size: .
J gene: TRBJ1-3
V gene: TRBV28
CDR3 DNA: TGTGCCAGCAGCTTAGTCGGGACAGGGGAAACCAATTTT
CDR3 protein: CASSLVGTGETNF

D gene: .
clone size: few
J gene: TRBJ2-7
V gene: TRBV7-9
CDR3 DNA: TGTGCCAGCACACGAACGACGTCGGGCAGCTACGAGCAGTACTTC
CDR3 protein: CASTRTTSGSYEQYF

D gene: .
clone size: .
J gene: TRBJ1-5
V gene: TRBV6-5
CDR3 DNA: TGTGCCAGCAGTTACTCAGGGGCATGGCAGCCCCAGCATTTT
CDR3 protein: CASSYSGAWQPQHF

D gene: .
clone size: .
J gene: TRBJ2-2
V gene: TRBV2
CDR3 DNA: TGTGCCAGCAGCCTTCCGCCCGGGGAGCTGTTTTTT
CDR3 protein: CASSLPPGELFF

D gene: TRBD2
clone size: .
J gene: TRBJ2-3
V gene: TRBV2
CDR3 DNA: TGTGCCAGCAGTCCGACTAGCGGGGGTGTAGATACGCAGTATTTT
CDR3 protein: CASSPTSGGVDTQYF

D gene: TRBD1
clone size: few
J gene: TRBJ2-5
V gene: TRBV7-6
CDR3 DNA: TGTGCCAGCAGCTTTAACACCGGGACAGGGGTCGAGACCCAGTACTTC
CDR3 protein: CASSFNTGTGVETQYF

D gene: .
clone size: .
J gene: TRBJ1-3
V gene: TRBV11-2
CDR3 DNA: TGTGCCAGCAGCCCCACAGTGTTCTCTGGAAACACCATATATTTT
CDR3 protein: CASSPTVFSGNTIYF

D gene: .
clone size: .
J gene: TRBJ2-5
V gene: TRBV19
CDR3 DNA: TGTGCCAGTAGTCTAAGAAGAAGGGAAGAGACCCAGTACTTC
CDR3 protein: CASSLRRREETQYF

D gene: TRBD2
clone size: once
J gene: TRBJ2-7
V gene: TRBV28
CDR3 DNA: TGTGCCAGCGGGGGACTAGCGGGTCTCTCCTACGAGCAGTACTTC
CDR3 protein: CASGGLAGLSYEQYF

D gene: .
clone size: .
J gene: TRBJ1-6
V gene: TRBV9
CDR3 DNA: TGTGCCAGCAGCGTAGGGGGCGCGGATTCACCCCTCCACTTT
CDR3 protein: CASSVGGADSPLHF

D gene: .
clone size: .
J gene: TRBJ2-2
V gene: TRBV18
CDR3 DNA: TGTGCCAGCTCACCACCGGGTCGGGAGAACACCGGGGAGCTGTTTTTT
CDR3 protein: CASSPPGRENTGELFF

D gene: TRBD2
clone size: .
J gene: TRBJ2-5
V gene: TRBV9
CDR3 DNA: TGTGCCAGCAGCGTAGGTAGCGGGGGGGCCTATTCCCACCAAGAGACCCAGTACTTC
CDR3 protein: CASSVGSGGAYSHQETQYF

D gene: .
clone size: .
J gene: TRBJ1-3
V gene: TRBV11-3
CDR3 DNA: TGTGCCAGCAGCTTAGAGGTACAGACGTCAGCGTCTGGAAACACCATATATTTT
CDR3 protein: CASSLEVQTSASGNTIYF

D gene: TRBD1
clone size: .
J gene: TRBJ1-6
V gene: TRBV6-5
CDR3 DNA: TGTGCCAGCAGCCTTACGGGACAGCATAATTCACCCCTCCACTTT
CDR3 protein: CASSLTGQHNSPLHF

D gene: TRBD2
clone size: .
J gene: TRBJ2-1
V gene: TRBV10-3
CDR3 DNA: TGTGCCATCAGTGACTCTAGCGGGGGTTACAATGAGCAGTTCTTC
CDR3 protein: CAISDSSGGYNEQFF

D gene: TRBD1
clone size: .
J gene: TRBJ2-5
V gene: TRBV27
CDR3 DNA: TGTGCCAGCAGTTGGACAGGGGATGAAGAGACCCAGTACTTC
CDR3 protein: CASSWTGDEETQYF